This T cell receptor beta chain was retrieved from a study of T cell changes during pregnancy in multiple sclerosis. Data came from immunoSEQ multiplex PCR; TCRdb stores just in-frame clones and leaves some out. The sample lists about 40,000 clones; about 91% were seen once. This CDR3 comprises 14 residues. Germline V gene data show CDR1 as MNHNY and CDR2 as SVGAGI (reference sequence). The V gene end was trimmed by 6 bases and the J gene end by 7 bases; junction bases not matched to a gene: 9. Sequenced material: CD4+ T cells from peripheral blood mononuclear cells, taken before pregnancy. The V and J genes are TRBV6-6 and TRBJ1-2; TRBD1 agrees at 9 bases. This TCR came from a female donor with multiple sclerosis, enrolled in a pregnancy study. The CDR3: CASRELTGGGGYTF. CDR3 in DNA: TGTGCCAGCAGGGAACTAACAGGGGGCGGTGGCTACACCTTC.